Below are 14 T cell receptor beta chains sequenced from a single sample in a study of T cell responses to AZD1222 COVID-19 vaccine. TCRdb's copy holds only in-frame clones and misses some; the assay was immunoSEQ multiplex PCR. The profile covers about 120,000 clones, with roughly 84% appearing a single time and roughly 8% taken by the ten largest. The specimen comprised peripheral blood, sampled on day 0 of AZD1222 vaccination. Source of these receptors: an adult in good health.

The genes are TRBV2 and TRBJ1-5, with 7 bases fitting TRBD1. This CDR3 contains 13 residues. Germline trimming cut 2 bases from V and 6 bases from J; bases unmatched to any gene: 1. Germline V CDR1 and CDR2: SNHLY, FYNNEI. Here the CDR3 reads CASSERQGQPQHF. In DNA, the CDR3 is TGTGCCAGCAGTGAAAGACAGGGTCAGCCCCAGCATTTT. The variable domain in full, with the rest retrieved from reference TRBV2 and TRBJ1-5, is EPEVTQTPSHQVTQMGQEVILRCVPISNHLYFYWYRQILGQKVEFLVSFYNNEISEKSEIFDDQFSVERPDGSNFTLKIRSTKLEDSAMYFCASSERQGQPQHFGDGTRLSIL.

This clone was detected only once. V gene TRBV28 combines with J gene TRBJ2-7; perhaps D is TRBD1 or TRBD2 (5 bases each). V lost 5 bases to trimming and J lost 9 bases, with 17 bases between them. Germline V gene data show CDR1 as MDHEN and CDR2 as SYDVKM. There are 13 residues in the CDR3. The CDR3 sequence is CASSGHRGEGQYF. The CDR3 nucleotides read TGTGCCAGCAGTGGCCACCGAGGGGAAGGGCAGTACTTC.

The chain carries TRBV5-8 and TRBJ2-5, with D maybe TRBD2 (5 bases). V was shortened by 2 bases and J by 1 base, with 9 bases between the two germline ends. The V gene's germline CDR1 is SGHTS and CDR2 YDEGEE. This CDR3 has 14 residues. The CDR3 region is CASSFGLLQETQYF. CDR3 in DNA: TGTGCCAGCAGCTTTGGACTCCTCCAAGAGACCCAGTACTTC. Supplemented by reference TRBV5-8 and TRBJ2-5, the full variable domain reads EAGVTQSPTHLIKTRGQQATLRCSPISGHTSVYWYQQALGLGLQFLLWYDEGEERNRGNFPPRFSGRQFPNYSSELNVNALELEDSALYLCASSFGLLQETQYFGPGTRLLVL.

The gene calls are TRBV10-1 and TRBJ1-1; 12 bases align to TRBD1. Germline assignment: CDR1 WNHNN and CDR2 SYGVQD (reference sequence). CDR3 length: 16 residues. V dropped 8 bases and J dropped 3; count of bases not matched to a gene: 10. The CDR3 DNA reads TGCGCCAGCTTGGGACAGGGGGCGGCTGGGGACACTGAAGCTTTCTTT. Protein: CASLGQGAAGDTEAFF.

The rearrangement uses TRBV5-5 and TRBJ2-2; D may be TRBD2 (5 bases). The CDR3 extends over 15 amino acids. Germline CDR1 SGHKS, CDR2 YYEKEE (reference sequence). Trimming took 3 bases from V and 1 from J, leaving 10 bases between them. This chain's CDR3 is CASSSFSVNTGELFF. The CDR3 DNA reads TGTGCCAGCAGCTCCTTTAGCGTGAACACCGGGGAGCTGTTTTTT.

The chain recombines TRBV28 with TRBJ1-6, with D possibly matching TRBD1 (6 bases). The germline V gene has CDR1 MDHEN and CDR2 SYDVKM. The CDR3 is made up of 13 amino acids. Trimming cost V 8 bases and J 7 bases, with 12 bases left between them. The CDR3, as DNA: TGTGCCAGCCACACAGGGACCAATTCACCCCTCCACTTT. Translated, it gives CASHTGTNSPLHF.

This chain uses TRBV3-1 (or the pseudogene TRBV3-2) with TRBJ2-7, with 7 nucleotides matching TRBD1. Germline V gene lookup returns CDR1 LGHDT and CDR2 YNNKEL (reference sequence). The ends lost 6 bases at V and 5 bases at J; junction bases unmatched: 10. The CDR3 contains 14 residues. CDR3 region: CASSLTGQIHEQYF. The CDR3, as DNA: TGTGCCAGCAGTCTTACGGGACAGATCCACGAGCAGTACTTC.

The chain joins TRBV27 to TRBJ1-2; D gene ambiguous. Trimming left V 5 bases short and J 5 bases short, with 27 bases between. This CDR3 contains 18 residues. The V gene's germline CDR1 is MNHEY and CDR2 SMNVEV (reference sequence). For the CDR3, the DNA is TGTGCCAGCAGTACACTCACAAGACGGCGGTGGGAAAATTATGGCTACACCTTC. Translating it yields CASSTLTRRRWENYGYTF.

The chain links TRBV5-6 to TRBJ1-4; no clear D. Germline V gene lookup returns CDR1 SGHDT and CDR2 YYEEEE. The V end was cut by 5 bases, the J end by 6 bases, with 14 bases between. The CDR3 totals 14 residues. The CDR3 bases are TGTGCCAGCAGGCCGTCGGTAAGGGATGAAAAACTGTTTTTT. This gives the protein CASRPSVRDEKLFF.

The rearrangement links TRBV4-1 to TRBJ1-1; the D is unclear. Germline CDR1 is MGHRA and CDR2 is YSYEKL. Trimming took 1 base from V and 4 from J, leaving 13 bases between them. This CDR3 is built from 15 residues. The CDR3 is CASSQVRGGSTEAFF. The CDR3 DNA reads as TGCGCCAGCAGCCAAGTTCGGGGAGGGAGCACTGAAGCTTTCTTT.

This rearrangement joins TRBV3-1 (or the pseudogene TRBV3-2) to TRBJ2-3; D perhaps matches TRBD2 (6 bases). The CDR3 loop spans 16 amino acids. Trimming stripped 0 bases from V and 6 bases from J, with 16 bases between. The germline V gene encodes CDR1 LGHDT and CDR2 YNNKEL (reference sequence). The CDR3: CASSQEVVGGTDTQYF. DNA for the CDR3: TGTGCCAGCAGCCAAGAAGTTGTTGGCGGGACGGATACGCAGTATTTT.

The chain has TRBV9 and TRBJ1-2; tentatively, D is TRBD1 (5 bases). The CDR3 consists of 20 residues. The V gene's germline CDR1 is SGDLS and CDR2 YYNGEE. V gave up 1 base and J gave up 1 base, with 26 bases separating them. CDR3 DNA: TGTGCCAGCAGCGTAAATCTCGACCAGGGAACTAAGGGGAGTAACTATGGCTACACCTTC. It translates to CASSVNLDQGTKGSNYGYTF.

This rearrangement joins TRBV6-5 to TRBJ2-3; D ambiguous. This CDR3 is 13 amino acids long. Trimming removed 6 bases at V and 2 bases at J, with 9 bases between. Germline loops: CDR1 MNHEY, CDR2 SVGAGI. The CDR3 reads CASRYDPTDTQYF. The CDR3 DNA follows: TGTGCCAGCAGATACGACCCCACAGATACGCAGTATTTT.

This sequence joins TRBV5-1 and TRBJ2-3; 10 bases agree with TRBD2. The V and J ends lost 4 bases and 2 bases, in that order; junction bases with no gene match: 10. The CDR3 is 17 residues long. CDR1 and CDR2 (germline): SGHRS, YFSETQ. DNA of the CDR3: TGCGCCAGCAGCGGAGCGGGAGGGTCCGGAGTCACAGATACGCAGTATTTT. It specifies CASSGAGGSGVTDTQYF.